This T cell receptor (beta chain) was obtained from a study of blood T cell repertoires in COVID-19 (dated by TCRdb to the early 2020s). Regarding the complete study: Samples covering the acute and convalescent phases of COVID-19 were provided by collaborators in the United States, Italy and Spain. The material from the prospective study consisted of cDNA or gDNA derived from T cells, B-cell-depleted T cells, or PBMCs. Deeply sampled blood TCRbeta repertoires from subjects exposed to, actively infected with, or recovered from COVID-19 were included in the dataset. A freely available public database, intended as a resource for researchers studying the immune response to SARS-CoV-2, is where the repertoires were released. Samples were obtained from the ongoing ImmuneRACE study (first 160 participants) and from about 1,300 subjects provided by 6 global collaborators. The sample metadata nearly always contained a de-identified subject ID, COVID-19 status, age in years and sex. HLA class I and class II types, where available, came from metadata supplied by the sample provider rather than from assay-based typing.

Participants in the prospective study were enrolled through a virtual design, were aged about 18 to 89 years, and lived in 24 United States geographic areas. To assign participants to cohorts, the prospective study relied on clinical history that participants themselves reported in a screening survey and a study questionnaire. For ImmuneRACE Cohort 3, a participant was defined as recovered based on two consecutive negative NP/OP PCR tests, clearance by a healthcare professional, or resolution of symptoms. Each participant in the prospective study had whole blood, serum and a nasopharyngeal or oropharyngeal swab collected by mobile phlebotomists. Participants in the prospective study had the option to provide additional blood draws and questionnaires over an approximately 2-month period. Prospective study blood samples were shipped either frozen or at room temperature before DNA extraction. CDR1 and CDR2 (LGHNA, YSLEER) derive from the germline V gene. Its CDR3 holds 15 amino acids, cysteine through phenylalanine. The CDR3 DNA has 45 bases and is translated from base 1. The junction shows trimming of 0 bases on V and 5 bases on J, plus 11 bases between the germline ends.

The immunoSEQ Assay, a bias-controlled multiplex PCR, was used to amplify TCRbeta CDR3 regions from genomic DNA. As for how the authors treated the data: The number of nucleated cells in each sample was estimated by amplification of reference gene primers within the assay. Sequence reads were collapsed and filtered to measure the absolute abundance of every unique TCRbeta CDR3 rearrangement. Productive Simpson clonality was computed per sample as the square root of Simpson's diversity index over productive rearrangements. Imported from immuneACCESS, the table was reduced by TCRdb to in-frame sequences with V and J called. These copies leave out some clones; in studies compared against another copy, an unresolved V gene accounts for under half, and the cause of the remainder is not known. V, J and clone size were drawn from that table, and D and trimming were deduced from the DNA. This sample comprises nearly 350,000 clones, more than 85% of them detected only once. Jointly, the top ten make up under 1.3% of the sample.

On the study overall, not on this receptor specifically: Clinical and demographic metadata were provided uncurated, with the amount varying by source and participant.

As regards this clone: No cognate antigen has been identified for it. Base qualities are missing; no much larger clone stands one base away.

The V and J segments used are TRBV4-3 and TRBJ2-1; the D segment could be TRBD1, given 5 matching bases. The material sequenced was PBMCs or T cells enriched from blood (not recorded which). The TCR originated in a woman under 40 who had recovered from COVID-19. The bases read TGCGCCAGCAGCCAAGATCCCACAGGCGACAATGAGCAGTTCTTC. Its translation is CASSQDPTGDNEQFF.